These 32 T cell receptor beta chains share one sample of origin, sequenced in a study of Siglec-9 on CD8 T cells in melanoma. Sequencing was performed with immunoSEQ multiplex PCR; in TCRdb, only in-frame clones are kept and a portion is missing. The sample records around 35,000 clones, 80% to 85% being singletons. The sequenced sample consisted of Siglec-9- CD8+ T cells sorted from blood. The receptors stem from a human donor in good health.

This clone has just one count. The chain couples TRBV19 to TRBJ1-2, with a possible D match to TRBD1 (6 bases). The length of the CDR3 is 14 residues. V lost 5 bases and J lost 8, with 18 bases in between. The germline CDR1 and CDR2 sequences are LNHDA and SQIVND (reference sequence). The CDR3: CASSSHQTGNGYTF. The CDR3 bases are TGTGCCAGTAGTTCCCACCAAACAGGGAACGGCTACACCTTC.

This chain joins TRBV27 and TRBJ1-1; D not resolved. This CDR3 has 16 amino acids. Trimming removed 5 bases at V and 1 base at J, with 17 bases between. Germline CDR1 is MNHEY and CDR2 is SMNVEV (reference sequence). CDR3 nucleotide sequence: TGTGCCAGCAGTCACGAGGCAGGTGTTACGAACACTGAAGCTTTCTTT. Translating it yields CASSHEAGVTNTEAFF.

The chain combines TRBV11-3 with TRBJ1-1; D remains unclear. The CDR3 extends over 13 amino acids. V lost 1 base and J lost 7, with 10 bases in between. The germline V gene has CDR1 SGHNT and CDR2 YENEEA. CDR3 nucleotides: TGTGCCAGCAGCTTAGGGACCTTCGGTGAAGCTTTCTTT. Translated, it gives CASSLGTFGEAFF. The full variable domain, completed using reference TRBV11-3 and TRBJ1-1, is EAGVVQSPRYKIIEKKQPVAFWCNPISGHNTLYWYLQNLGQGPELLIRYENEEAVDDSQLPKDRFSAERLKGVDSTLKIQPAELGDSAVYLCASSLGTFGEAFFGQGTRLTVV.

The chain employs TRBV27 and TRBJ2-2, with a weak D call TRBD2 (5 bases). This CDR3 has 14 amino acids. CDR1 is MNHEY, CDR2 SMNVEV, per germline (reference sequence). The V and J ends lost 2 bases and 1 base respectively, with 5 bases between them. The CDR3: CASSLRGNTGELFF. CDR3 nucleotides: TGTGCCAGCAGTTTACGGGGGAACACCGGGGAGCTGTTTTTT.

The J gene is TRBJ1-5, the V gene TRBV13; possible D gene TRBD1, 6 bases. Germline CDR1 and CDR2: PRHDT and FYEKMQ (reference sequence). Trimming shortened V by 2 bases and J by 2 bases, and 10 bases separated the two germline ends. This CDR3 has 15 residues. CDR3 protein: CASSLMGAGNQPQHF. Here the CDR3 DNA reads TGTGCCAGCAGCTTAATGGGGGCTGGCAATCAGCCCCAGCATTTT.

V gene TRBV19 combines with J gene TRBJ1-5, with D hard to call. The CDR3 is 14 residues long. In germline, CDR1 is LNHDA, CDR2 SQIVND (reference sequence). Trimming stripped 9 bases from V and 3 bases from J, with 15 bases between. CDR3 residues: CASLPAGYNQPQHF. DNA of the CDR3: TGTGCCAGCCTTCCCGCGGGATACAATCAGCCCCAGCATTTT.

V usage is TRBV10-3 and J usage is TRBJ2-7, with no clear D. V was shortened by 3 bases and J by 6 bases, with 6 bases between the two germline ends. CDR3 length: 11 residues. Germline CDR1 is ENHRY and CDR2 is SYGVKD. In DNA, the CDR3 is TGTGCCATCAGTGAAAATGTCGAGCAGTACTTC. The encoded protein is CAISENVEQYF.

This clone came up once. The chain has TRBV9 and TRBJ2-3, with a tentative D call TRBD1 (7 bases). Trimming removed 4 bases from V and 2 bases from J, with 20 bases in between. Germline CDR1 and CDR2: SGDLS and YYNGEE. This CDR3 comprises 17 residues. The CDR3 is CASSPLGGGADTDTQYF. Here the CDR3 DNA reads TGTGCCAGCAGCCCCCTAGGAGGGGGCGCCGACACAGATACGCAGTATTTT.

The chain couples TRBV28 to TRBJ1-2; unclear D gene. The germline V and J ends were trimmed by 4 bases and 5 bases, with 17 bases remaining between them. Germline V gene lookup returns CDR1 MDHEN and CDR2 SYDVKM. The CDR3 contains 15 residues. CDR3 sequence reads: CASSSPREGPYGYTF. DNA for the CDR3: TGTGCCAGCAGTTCCCCCCGCGAAGGGCCTTATGGCTACACCTTC.

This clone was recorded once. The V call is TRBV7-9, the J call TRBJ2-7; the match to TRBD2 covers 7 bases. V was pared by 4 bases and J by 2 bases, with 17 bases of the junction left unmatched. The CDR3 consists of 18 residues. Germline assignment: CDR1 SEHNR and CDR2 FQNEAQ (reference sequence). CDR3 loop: CASSSEEGGGRNPYEQYF. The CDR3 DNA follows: TGTGCCAGCAGCTCCGAAGAGGGTGGCGGGAGAAATCCCTACGAGCAGTACTTC. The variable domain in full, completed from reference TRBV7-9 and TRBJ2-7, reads DTGVSQNPRHKITKRGQNVTFRCDPISEHNRLYWYRQTLGQGPEFLTYFQNEAQLEKSRLLSDRFSAERPKGSFSTLEIQRTEQGDSAMYLCASSSEEGGGRNPYEQYFGPGTRLTVT.

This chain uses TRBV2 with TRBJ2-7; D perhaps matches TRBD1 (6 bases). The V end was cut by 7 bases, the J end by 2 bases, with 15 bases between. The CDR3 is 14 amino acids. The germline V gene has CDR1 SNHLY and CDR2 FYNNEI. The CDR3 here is CASTQDREAYEQYF. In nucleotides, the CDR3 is TGTGCCAGCACCCAGGACAGAGAGGCCTACGAGCAGTACTTC.

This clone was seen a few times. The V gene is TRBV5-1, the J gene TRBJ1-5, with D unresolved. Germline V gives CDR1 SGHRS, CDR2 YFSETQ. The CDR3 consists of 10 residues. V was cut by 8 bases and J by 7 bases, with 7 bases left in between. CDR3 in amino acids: CARGPQPQHF. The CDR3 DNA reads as TGCGCCAGAGGGCCCCAGCCCCAGCATTTT.

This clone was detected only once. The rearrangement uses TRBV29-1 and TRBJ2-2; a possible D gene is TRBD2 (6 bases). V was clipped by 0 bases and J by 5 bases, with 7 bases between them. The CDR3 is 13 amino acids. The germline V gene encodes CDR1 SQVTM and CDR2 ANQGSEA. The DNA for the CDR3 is TGCAGCGTTGAAGATGGACTAACCGGGGAGCTGTTTTTT. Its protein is CSVEDGLTGELFF.

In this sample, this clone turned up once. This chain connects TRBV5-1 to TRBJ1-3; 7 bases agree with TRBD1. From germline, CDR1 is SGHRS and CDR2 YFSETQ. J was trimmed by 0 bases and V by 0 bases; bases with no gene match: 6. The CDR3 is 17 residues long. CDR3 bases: TGCGCCAGCAGCTTGGGGGACAGAGAAATCTCTGGAAACACCATATATTTT. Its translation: CASSLGDREISGNTIYF.

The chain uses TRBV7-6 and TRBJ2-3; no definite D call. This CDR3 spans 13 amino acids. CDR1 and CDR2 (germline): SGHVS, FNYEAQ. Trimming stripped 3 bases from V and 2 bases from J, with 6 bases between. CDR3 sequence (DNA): TGTGCCAGCAGCTTGTTGTACACAGATACGCAGTATTTT. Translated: CASSLLYTDTQYF.

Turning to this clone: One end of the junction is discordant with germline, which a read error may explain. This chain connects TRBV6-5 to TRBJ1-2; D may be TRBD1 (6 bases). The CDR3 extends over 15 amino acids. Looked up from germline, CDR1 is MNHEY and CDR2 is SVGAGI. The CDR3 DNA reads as TGTGCCAGCAGTTACCTCCGGGACAAGCTCGAAAGGGAGCACTTC. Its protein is CASSYLRDKLEREHF.

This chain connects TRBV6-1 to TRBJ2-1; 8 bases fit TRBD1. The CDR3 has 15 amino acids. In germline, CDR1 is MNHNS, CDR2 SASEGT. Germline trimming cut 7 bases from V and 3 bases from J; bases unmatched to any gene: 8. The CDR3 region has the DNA TGTGCCAGCAACATGGACAGGGAAGTCTACAATGAGCAGTTCTTC. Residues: CASNMDREVYNEQFF.

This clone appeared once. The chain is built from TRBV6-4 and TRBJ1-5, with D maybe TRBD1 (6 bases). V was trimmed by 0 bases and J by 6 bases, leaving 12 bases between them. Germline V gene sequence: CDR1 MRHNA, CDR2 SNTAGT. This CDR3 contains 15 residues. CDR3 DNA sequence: TGTGCCAGCAGTGACTCAAACAGGGAGGCTCAGCCCCAGCATTTT. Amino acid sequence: CASSDSNREAQPQHF.

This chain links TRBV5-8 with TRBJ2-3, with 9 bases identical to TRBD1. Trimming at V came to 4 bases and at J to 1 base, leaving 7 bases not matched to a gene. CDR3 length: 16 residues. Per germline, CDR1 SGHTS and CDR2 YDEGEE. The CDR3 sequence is CASSLWTGVGTDTQYF. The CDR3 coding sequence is TGTGCCAGCAGCCTGTGGACAGGGGTCGGCACAGATACGCAGTATTTT.

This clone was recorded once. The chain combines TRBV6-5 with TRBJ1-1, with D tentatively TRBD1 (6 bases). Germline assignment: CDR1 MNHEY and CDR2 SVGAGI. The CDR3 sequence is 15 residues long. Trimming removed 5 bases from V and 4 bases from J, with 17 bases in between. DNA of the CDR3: TGTGCCAGCAGTGGCTCCTATAGGGGGACCACTGAAGCTTTCTTT. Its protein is CASSGSYRGTTEAFF.

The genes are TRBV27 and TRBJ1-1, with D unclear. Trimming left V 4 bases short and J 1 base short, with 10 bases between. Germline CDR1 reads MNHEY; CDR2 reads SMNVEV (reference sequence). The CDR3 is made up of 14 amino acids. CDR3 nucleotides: TGTGCCAGCAGTTATGAGGGATCGAACACTGAAGCTTTCTTT. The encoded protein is CASSYEGSNTEAFF.

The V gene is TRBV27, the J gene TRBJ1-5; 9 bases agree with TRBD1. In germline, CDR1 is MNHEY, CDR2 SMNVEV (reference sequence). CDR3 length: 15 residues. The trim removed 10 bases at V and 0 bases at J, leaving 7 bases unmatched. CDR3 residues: CATLRTGDSNQPQHF. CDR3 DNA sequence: TGTGCCACCCTCCGGACAGGGGATAGCAATCAGCCCCAGCATTTT.

Here the CDR3 reads CASRDPGEREQYF. The CDR3 DNA reads as TGTGCCAGCAGGGACCCGGGAGAGCGGGAGCAGTACTTC. The V call is TRBV7-2, the J call TRBJ2-7; TRBD2 is a possible D gene (6 bases). Germline loops: CDR1 SGHTA, CDR2 FQGNSA. The CDR3 length is 13 residues. Trimming pared 6 bases from V and 7 bases from J, leaving 16 bases between.

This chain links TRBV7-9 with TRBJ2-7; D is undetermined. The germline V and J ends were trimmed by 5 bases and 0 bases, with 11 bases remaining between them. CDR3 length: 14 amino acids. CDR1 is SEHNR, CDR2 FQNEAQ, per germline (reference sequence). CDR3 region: CASSPGPSSYEQYF. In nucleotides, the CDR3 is TGTGCCAGCAGCCCCGGACCCAGCTCCTACGAGCAGTACTTC.

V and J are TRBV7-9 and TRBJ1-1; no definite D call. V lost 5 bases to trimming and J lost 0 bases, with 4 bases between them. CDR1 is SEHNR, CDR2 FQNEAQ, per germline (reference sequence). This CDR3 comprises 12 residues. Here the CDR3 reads CASSTMNTEAFF. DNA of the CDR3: TGTGCCAGCAGCACGATGAACACTGAAGCTTTCTTT.

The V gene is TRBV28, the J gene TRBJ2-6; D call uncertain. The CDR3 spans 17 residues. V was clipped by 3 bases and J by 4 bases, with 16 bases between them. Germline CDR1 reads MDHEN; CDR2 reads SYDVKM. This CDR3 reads CASSFSIASAGANVLTF. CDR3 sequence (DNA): TGTGCCAGCAGTTTTTCTATCGCCAGCGCCGGGGCCAACGTCCTGACTTTC.

CDR3 residues: CASSLPREGRLFF. CDR3 in DNA: TGTGCCAGCAGCTTACCCCGTGAAGGCAGGTTGTTCTTC. The rearrangement uses TRBV7-2 and TRBJ2-1; D ambiguous. From germline, CDR1 is SGHTA and CDR2 FQGNSA. Trimming shortened V by 2 bases and J by 15 bases, and 17 bases separated the two germline ends. The CDR3 has 13 amino acids.

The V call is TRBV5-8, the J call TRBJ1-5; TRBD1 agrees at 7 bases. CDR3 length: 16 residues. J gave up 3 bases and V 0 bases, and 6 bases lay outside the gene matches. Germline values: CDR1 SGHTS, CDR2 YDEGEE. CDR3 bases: TGTGCCAGCAGCTTGGAGGGGGCCGCATACAATCAGCCCCAGCATTTT. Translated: CASSLEGAAYNQPQHF.

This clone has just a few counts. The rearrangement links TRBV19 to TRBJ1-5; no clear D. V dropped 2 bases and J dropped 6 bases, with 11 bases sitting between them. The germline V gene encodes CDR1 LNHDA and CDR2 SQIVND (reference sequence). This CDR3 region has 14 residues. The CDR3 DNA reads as TGTGCCAGTAGTATATACGAGTTTGGTCAGCCCCAGCATTTT. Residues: CASSIYEFGQPQHF.

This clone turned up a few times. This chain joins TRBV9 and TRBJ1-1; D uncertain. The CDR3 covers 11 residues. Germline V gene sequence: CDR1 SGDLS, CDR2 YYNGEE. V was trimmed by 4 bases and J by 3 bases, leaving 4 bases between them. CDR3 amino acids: CASSPHTEAFF. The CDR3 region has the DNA TGTGCCAGCAGCCCTCACACTGAAGCTTTCTTT.

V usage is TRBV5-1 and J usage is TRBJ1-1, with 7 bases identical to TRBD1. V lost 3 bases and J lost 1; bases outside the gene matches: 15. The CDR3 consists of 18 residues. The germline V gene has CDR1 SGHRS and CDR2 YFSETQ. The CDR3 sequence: CASSWDYLMRTGNTEAFF. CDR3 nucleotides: TGCGCCAGCAGCTGGGACTATTTAATGCGGACAGGGAACACTGAAGCTTTCTTT.

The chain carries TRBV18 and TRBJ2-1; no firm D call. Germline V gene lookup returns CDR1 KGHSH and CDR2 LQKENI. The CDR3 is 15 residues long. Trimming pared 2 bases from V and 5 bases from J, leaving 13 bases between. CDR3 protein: CASSPIRLGDNEQFF. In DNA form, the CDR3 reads TGTGCCAGCTCACCAATCCGGCTTGGGGACAATGAGCAGTTCTTC.